Sequencing of this T cell receptor beta chain was carried out in a study of T cell responses to AZD1222 COVID-19 vaccine. On this clone itself: Its antigen is unknown.

Clones were sequenced by immunoSEQ multiplex PCR, and TCRdb holds only the in-frame ones, with some missing. Of approximately 130,000 clones in the sample, roughly 90% are singletons; the top ten hold roughly 6.1%. CDR3 length equals 13 residues. The trim removed 2 bases at V and 5 bases at J, leaving 5 bases unmatched. Germline CDR1 and CDR2: SQVTM and ANQGSEA. Analyses pooled second doses at about 4 or about 12 weeks. Study findings and constraints: The number of AZD1222 recipients seropositive at baseline was only five or six.

The receptor was isolated from an adult who received the AZD1222 COVID-19 vaccine. The chain employs TRBV29-1 and TRBJ1-1, with 7 bases fitting TRBD1. The sample here was peripheral blood, taken 28 days after the second AZD1222 dose. In DNA, the CDR3 is TGCAGCGTTGAAAAACCAGGGGGGACTGAAGCTTTCTTT. It is translated as CSVEKPGGTEAFF.